This TCR beta chain was captured by sequencing in a study of post-analysis software for immune sequencing data. Built from TCR beta cDNA, the libraries had unique molecular identifiers in them. TCRdb independently ran MiXCR on the PCR reads; one entry per CDR3 protein. Of approximately 350,000 distinct CDR3 sequences in the sample, 30% to 45% were seen once. Sequenced material: blood. The clonotype comes from a girl aged 5-17 years with multiple sclerosis.

The CDR3 region has the DNA TGCGCCAGCAGCTTGGGGGAGGTTCTCAGCCTCGGCGAGCAGTACTTC. This gives the protein CASSLGEVLSLGEQYF. This chain joins TRBV5-1 and TRBJ2-7, with TRBD2 as a possible D gene (6 bases). The CDR3 is 16 amino acids. V dropped 0 bases and J dropped 6 bases, with 19 bases sitting between them. Germline V gene data show CDR1 as SGHRS and CDR2 as YFSETQ.